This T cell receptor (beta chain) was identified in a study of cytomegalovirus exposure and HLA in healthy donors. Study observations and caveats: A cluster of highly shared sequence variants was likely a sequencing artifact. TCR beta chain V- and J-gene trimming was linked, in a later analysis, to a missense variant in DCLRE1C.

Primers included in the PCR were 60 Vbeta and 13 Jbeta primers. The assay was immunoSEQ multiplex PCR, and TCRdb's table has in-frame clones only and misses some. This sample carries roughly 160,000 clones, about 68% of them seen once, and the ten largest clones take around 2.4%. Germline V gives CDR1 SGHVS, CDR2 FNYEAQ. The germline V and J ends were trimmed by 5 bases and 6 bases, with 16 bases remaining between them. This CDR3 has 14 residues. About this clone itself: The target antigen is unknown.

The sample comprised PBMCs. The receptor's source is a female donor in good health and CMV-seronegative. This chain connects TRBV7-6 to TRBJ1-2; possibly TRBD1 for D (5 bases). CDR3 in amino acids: CASSIRDSSDGYTF. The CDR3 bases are TGTGCCAGCAGCATACGGGACTCCTCCGATGGCTACACCTTC.